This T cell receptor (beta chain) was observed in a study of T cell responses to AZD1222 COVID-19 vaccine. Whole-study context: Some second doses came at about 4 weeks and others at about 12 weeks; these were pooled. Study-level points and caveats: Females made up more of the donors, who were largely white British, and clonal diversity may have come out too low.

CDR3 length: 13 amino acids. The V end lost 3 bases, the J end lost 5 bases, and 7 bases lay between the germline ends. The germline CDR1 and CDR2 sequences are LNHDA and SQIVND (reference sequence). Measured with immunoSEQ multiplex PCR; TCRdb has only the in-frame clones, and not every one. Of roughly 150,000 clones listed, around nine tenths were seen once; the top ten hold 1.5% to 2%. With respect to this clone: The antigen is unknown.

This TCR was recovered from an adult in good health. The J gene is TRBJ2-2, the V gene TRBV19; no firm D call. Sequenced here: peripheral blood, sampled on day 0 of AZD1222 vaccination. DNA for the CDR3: TGTGCCAGTAGTATCAGTGTGACCGGGGAGCTGTTTTTT. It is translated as CASSISVTGELFF.